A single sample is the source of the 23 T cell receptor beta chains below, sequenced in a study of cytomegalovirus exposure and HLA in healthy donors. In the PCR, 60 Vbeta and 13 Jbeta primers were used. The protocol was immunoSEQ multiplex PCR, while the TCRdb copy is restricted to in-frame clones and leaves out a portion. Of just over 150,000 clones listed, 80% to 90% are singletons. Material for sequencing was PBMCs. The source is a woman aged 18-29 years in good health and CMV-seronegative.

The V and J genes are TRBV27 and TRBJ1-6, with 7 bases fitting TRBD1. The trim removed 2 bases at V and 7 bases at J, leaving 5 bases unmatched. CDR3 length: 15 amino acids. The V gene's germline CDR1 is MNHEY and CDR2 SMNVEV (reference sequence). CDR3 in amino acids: CASSLGAGGNSPLHF. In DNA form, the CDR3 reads TGTGCCAGCAGTTTAGGGGCAGGGGGGAATTCACCCCTCCACTTT.

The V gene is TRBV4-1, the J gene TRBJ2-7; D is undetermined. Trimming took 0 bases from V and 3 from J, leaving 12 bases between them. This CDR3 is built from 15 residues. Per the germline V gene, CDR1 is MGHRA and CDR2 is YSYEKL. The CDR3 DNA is TGCGCCAGCAGCCAAGATGCGCAGGTACGCTACGAGCAGTACTTC. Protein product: CASSQDAQVRYEQYF.

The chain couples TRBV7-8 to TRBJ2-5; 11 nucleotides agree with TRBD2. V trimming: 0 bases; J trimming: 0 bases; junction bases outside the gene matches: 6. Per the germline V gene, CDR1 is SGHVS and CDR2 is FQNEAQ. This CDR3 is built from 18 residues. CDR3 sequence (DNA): TGTGCCAGCAGCTTAGCGGTTAGACTAGCGGGGTACCAAGAGACCCAGTACTTC. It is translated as CASSLAVRLAGYQETQYF.

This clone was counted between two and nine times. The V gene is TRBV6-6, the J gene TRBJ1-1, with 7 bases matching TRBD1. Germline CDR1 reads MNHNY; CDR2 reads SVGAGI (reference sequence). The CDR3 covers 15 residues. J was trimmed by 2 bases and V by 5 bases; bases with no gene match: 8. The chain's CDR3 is CASSPGQASNTEAFF. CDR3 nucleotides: TGTGCCAGCAGTCCCGGACAGGCCTCAAACACTGAAGCTTTCTTT.

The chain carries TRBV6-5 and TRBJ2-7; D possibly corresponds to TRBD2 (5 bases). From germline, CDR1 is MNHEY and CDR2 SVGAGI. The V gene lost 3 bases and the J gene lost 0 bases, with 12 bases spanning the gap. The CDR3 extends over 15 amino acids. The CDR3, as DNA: TGTGCCAGCAGTTATGTGGCGGGCCCCTCCTACGAGCAGTACTTC. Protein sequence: CASSYVAGPSYEQYF.

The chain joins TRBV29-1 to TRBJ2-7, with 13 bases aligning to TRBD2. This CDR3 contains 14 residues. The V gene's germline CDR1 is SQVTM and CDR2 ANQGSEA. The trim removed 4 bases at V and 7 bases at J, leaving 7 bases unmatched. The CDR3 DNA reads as TGCAGCGTTGCCGGACTAGCGGGAGAGAGGGAGCAGTACTTC. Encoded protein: CSVAGLAGEREQYF.

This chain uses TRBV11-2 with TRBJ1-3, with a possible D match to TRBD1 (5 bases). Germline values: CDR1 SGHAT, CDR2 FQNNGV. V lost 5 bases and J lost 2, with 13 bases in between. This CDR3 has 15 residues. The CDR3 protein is CASSPPGAAGNTIYF. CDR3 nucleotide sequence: TGTGCCAGCAGCCCACCTGGGGCAGCTGGAAACACCATATATTTT.

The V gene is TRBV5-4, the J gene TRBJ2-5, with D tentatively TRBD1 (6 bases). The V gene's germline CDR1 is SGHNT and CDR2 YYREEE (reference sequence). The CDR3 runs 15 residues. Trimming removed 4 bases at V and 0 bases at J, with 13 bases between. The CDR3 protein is CASSPQGGHQETQYF. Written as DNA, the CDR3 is TGTGCCAGCAGCCCACAGGGTGGCCACCAAGAGACCCAGTACTTC.

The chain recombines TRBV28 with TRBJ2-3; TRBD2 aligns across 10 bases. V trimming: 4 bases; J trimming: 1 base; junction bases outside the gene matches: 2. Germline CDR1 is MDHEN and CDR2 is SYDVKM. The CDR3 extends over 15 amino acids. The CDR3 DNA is TGTGCCAGCAGTTCTAGCGGGAGCCGCACAGATACGCAGTATTTT. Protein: CASSSSGSRTDTQYF. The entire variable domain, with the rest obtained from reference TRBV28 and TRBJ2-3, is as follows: DVKVTQSSRYLVKRTGEKVFLECVQDMDHENMFWYRQDPGLGLRLIYFSYDVKMKEKGDIPEGYSVSREKKERFSLILESASTNQTSMYLCASSSSGSRTDTQYFGPGTRLTVL.

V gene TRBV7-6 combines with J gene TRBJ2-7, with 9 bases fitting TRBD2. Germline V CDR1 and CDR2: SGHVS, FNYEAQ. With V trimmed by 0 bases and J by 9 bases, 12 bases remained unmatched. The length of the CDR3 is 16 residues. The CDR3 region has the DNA TGTGCCAGCAGCTTAGCGGGACCGGGACTAGCCCGTGGGCAGTACTTC. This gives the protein CASSLAGPGLARGQYF.

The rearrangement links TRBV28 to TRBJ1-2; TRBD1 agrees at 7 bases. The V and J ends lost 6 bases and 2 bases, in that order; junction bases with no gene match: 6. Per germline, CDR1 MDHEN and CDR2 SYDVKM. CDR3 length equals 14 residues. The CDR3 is CASREGARNYGYTF. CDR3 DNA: TGTGCCAGCAGGGAGGGGGCCCGAAACTATGGCTACACCTTC.

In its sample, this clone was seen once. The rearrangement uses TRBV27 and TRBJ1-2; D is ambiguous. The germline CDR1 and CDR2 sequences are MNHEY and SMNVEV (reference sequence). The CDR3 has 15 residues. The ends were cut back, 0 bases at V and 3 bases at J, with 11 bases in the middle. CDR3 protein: CASSLSEGWHYGYTF. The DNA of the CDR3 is TGTGCCAGCAGTTTATCGGAGGGCTGGCACTATGGCTACACCTTC.

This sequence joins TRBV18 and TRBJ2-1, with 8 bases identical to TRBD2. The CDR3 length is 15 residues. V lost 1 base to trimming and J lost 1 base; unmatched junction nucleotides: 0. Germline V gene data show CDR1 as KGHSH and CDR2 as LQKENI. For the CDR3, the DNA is TGTGCCAGCTCACCACAGCGGGAGTCCTACAATGAGCAGTTCTTC. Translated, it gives CASSPQRESYNEQFF. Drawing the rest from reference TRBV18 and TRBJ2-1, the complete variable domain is NAGVMQNPRHLVRRRGQEARLRCSPMKGHSHVYWYRQLPEEGLKFMVYLQKENIIDESGMPKERFSAEFPKEGPSILRIQQVVRGDSAAYFCASSPQRESYNEQFFGPGTRLTVL.

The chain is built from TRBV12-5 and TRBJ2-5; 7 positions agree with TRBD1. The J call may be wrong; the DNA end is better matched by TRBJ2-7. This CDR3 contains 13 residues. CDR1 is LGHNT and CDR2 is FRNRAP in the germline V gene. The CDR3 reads CASGEGQFYEQYF. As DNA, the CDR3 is TGTGCTAGTGGCGAGGGACAGTTCTACGAGCAGTACTTC.

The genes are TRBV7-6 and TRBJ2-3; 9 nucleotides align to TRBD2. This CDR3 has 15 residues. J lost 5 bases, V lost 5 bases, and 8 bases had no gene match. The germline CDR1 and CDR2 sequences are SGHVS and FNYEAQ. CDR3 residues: CASSQLAGNRDTQYF. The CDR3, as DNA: TGTGCCAGCAGCCAGCTAGCGGGAAATAGAGATACGCAGTATTTT.

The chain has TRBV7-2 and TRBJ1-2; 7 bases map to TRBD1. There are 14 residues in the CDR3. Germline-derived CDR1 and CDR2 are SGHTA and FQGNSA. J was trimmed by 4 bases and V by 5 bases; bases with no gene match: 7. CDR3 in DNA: TGTGCCAGCAGCCGACAGGGTGAGGGCTATGGCTACACCTTC. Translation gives CASSRQGEGYGYTF.

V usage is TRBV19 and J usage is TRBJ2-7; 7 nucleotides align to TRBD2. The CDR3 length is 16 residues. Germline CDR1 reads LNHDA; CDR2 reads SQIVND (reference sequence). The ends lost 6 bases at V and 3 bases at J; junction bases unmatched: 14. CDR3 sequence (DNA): TGTGCCAGTAGCTCGCTCCCAGCGGGAAACCTCTACGAGCAGTACTTC. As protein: CASSSLPAGNLYEQYF.

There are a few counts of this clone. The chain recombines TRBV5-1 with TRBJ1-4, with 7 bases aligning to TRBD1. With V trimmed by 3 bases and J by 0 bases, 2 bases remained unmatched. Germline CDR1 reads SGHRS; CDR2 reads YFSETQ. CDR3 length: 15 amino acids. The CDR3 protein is CASSYGTATNEKLFF. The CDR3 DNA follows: TGCGCCAGCAGCTACGGGACAGCAACTAATGAAAAACTGTTTTTT. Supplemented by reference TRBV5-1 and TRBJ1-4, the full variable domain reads KAGVTQTPRYLIKTRGQQVTLSCSPISGHRSVSWYQQTPGQGLQFLFEYFSETQRNKGNFPGRFSGRQFSNSRSEMNVSTLELGDSALYLCASSYGTATNEKLFFGSGTQLSVL.

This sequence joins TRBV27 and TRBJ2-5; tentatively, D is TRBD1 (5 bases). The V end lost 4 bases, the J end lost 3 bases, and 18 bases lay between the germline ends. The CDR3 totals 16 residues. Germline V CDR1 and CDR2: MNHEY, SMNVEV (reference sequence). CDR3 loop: CASSSLRPSREETQYF. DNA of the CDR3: TGTGCCAGCAGTTCCCTCCGTCCTTCCAGGGAAGAGACCCAGTACTTC.

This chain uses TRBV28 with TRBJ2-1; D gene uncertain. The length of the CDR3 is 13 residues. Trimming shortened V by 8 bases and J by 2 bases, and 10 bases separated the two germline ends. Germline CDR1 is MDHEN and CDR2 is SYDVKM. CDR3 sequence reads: CASSKQTYNEQFF. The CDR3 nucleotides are TGTGCCAGCTCAAAACAAACCTACAATGAGCAGTTCTTC.

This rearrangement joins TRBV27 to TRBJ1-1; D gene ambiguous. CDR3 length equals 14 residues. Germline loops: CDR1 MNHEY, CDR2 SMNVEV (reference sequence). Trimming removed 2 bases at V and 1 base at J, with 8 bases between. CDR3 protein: CASSLGQTNTEAFF. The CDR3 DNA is TGTGCCAGCAGTTTAGGGCAGACGAACACTGAAGCTTTCTTT.

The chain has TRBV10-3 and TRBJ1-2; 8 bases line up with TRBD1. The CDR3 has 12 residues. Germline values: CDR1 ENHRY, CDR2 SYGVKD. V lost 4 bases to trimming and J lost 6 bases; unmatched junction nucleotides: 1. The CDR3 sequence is CAISATGDGYTF. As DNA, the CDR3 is TGTGCCATCAGTGCGACAGGGGATGGCTACACCTTC.

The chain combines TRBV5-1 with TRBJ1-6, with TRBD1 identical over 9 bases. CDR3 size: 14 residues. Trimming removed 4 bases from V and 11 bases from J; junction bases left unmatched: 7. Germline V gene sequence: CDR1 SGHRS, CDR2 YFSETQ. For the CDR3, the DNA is TGCGCCAGCAGCGGGACAGGGACATTCCCACCCCTCCACTTT. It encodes CASSGTGTFPPLHF.